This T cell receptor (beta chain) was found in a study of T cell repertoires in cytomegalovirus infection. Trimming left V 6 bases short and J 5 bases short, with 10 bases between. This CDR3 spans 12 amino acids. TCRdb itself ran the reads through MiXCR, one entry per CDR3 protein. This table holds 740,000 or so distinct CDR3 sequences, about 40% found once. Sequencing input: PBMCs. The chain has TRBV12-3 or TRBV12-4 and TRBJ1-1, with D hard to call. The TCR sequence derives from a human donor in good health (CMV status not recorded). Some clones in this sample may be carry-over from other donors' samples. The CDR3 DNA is TGTGCCAGCAGGGGAGTCGGGACTGAAGCTTTCTTT. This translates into CASRGVGTEAFF.